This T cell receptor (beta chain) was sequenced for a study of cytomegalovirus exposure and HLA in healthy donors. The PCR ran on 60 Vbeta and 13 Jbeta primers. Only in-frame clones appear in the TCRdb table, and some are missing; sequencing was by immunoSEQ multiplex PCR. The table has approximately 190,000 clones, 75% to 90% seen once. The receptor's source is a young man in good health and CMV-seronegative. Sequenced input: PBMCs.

CDR3 in amino acids: CASRTWQGNQPQHF. DNA for the CDR3: TGTGCCAGTAGAACGTGGCAGGGCAATCAGCCCCAGCATTTT. The rearrangement uses TRBV19 and TRBJ1-5; D is unresolved. The CDR3 contains 14 residues. CDR1 LNHDA and CDR2 SQIVND come from the germline V gene (reference sequence). With 6 bases removed from V and 2 bases from J, the gap between germline ends came to 11 bases.